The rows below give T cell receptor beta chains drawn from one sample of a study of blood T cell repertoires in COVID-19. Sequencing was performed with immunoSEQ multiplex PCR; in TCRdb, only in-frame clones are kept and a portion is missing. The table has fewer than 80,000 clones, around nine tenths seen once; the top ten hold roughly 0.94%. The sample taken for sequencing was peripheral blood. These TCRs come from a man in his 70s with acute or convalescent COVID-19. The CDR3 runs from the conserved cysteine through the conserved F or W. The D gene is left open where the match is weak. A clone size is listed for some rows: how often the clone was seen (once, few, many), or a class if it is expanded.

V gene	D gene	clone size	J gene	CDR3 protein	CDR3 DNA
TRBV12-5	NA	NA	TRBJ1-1	CASGLSLALTEAFF	TGTGCTAGTGGTTTAAGTCTGGCCCTCACTGAAGCTTTCTTT
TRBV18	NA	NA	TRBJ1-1	CASSKTRGHLEAFF	TGTGCCAGCTCAAAAACCCGAGGACACCTTGAAGCTTTCTTT
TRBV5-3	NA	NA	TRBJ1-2	CARSLTHAGPDRDGYTF	TGTGCCAGAAGCTTGACACACGCGGGTCCGGATAGGGATGGCTACACCTTC
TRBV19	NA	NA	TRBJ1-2	CASGGSGLVGGYTF	TGTGCCAGTGGGGGGTCAGGGTTGGTAGGCGGCTACACCTTC
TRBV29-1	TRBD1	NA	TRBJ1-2	CSVSRGPYGYTF	TGCAGCGTTTCCAGGGGGCCCTATGGCTACACCTTC
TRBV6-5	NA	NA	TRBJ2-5	CASRKPGMETQYF	TGTGCCAGCAGAAAACCAGGGATGGAGACCCAGTACTTC
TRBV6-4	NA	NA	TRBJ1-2	CASSDVGGYGYTF	TGTGCCAGCAGTGACGTGGGGGGCTATGGCTACACCTTC
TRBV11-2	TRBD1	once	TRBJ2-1	CASSSGGEQFF	TGTGCCAGCAGCTCAGGGGGTGAGCAGTTCTTC
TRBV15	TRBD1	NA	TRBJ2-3	CATRRPGGDTQYF	TGTGCCACCAGAAGACCAGGGGGAGATACGCAGTATTTT
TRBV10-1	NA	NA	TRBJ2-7	CASSESSGRGHEQYF	TGCGCCAGCAGTGAGTCTTCGGGAAGAGGCCACGAGCAGTACTTC
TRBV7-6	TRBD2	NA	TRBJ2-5	CASSLVGLAGQETQYF	TGTGCCAGCAGCTTAGTCGGGCTAGCGGGACAAGAGACCCAGTACTTC
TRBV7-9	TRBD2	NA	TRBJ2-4	CASSLFAGGSKNIQYF	TGTGCCAGCAGCTTGTTTGCGGGGGGCTCCAAAAACATTCAGTACTTC
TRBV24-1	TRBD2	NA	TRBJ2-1	CATSDPGLAGESQQFF	TGTGCCACCAGTGATCCGGGACTAGCGGGGGAGTCTCAGCAGTTCTTC
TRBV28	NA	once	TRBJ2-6	CASSRNAGQSGANVLTF	TGTGCCAGCAGTCGAAACGCTGGGCAGTCCGGGGCCAACGTCCTGACTTTC
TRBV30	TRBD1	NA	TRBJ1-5	CAFKPRTGIEPQHF	TGTGCCTTTAAACCTCGGACAGGGATCGAGCCCCAGCATTTT
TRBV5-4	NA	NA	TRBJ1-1	CASSSNRELEAFF	TGTGCCAGCAGCTCAAACAGGGAGCTGGAAGCTTTCTTT
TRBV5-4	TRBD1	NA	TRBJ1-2	CASSPGQGKMGYTF	TGTGCCAGCAGCCCGGGACAGGGGAAAATGGGCTACACCTTC
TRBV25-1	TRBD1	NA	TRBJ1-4	CASSRQGPTNEKLFF	TGTGCCAGCAGCAGACAGGGGCCAACTAATGAAAAACTGTTTTTT
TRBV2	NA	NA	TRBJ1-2	CASRTDRYNYGYTF	TGTGCCAGCAGGACAGACAGGTACAACTATGGCTACACCTTC
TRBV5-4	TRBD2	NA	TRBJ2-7	CASSPGTSNSYEQYF	TGTGCCAGCAGCCCAGGGACTAGCAACTCCTACGAGCAGTACTTC